The 9 T cell receptor beta chains presented below share a single source sample, sequenced in a study of CD4 T cells in relation to SARS-CoV-2 and coronaviruses (dated by TCRdb to the early 2020s). Library generation was performed with the immunoSEQ multiplex PCR assay. Held by TCRdb, this immuneACCESS table contains in-frame sequences only and omits some clones. Under half of the omission traces to an unresolved V gene where checked; the cause of the rest is unknown. This sample is represented by around 18,000 clones; 70% to 75% of them were singletons. The ten largest clones represent approximately 31% of the sample. CD4+ T cells from unexposed donors were collected before the COVID-19 pandemic (2011-2018). After around 10 days of culture, CD4+ T cells were isolated with the EasySep CD4+ T cell isolation kit. The antigens these receptors bind are not known. The sample consisted of CD4+ T cells from PBMCs, cultured in vitro. These receptors all stem from a human donor in good health.

This rearrangement joins TRBV5-1 to TRBJ1-1; possibly TRBD1 for D (6 bases). CDR1 is SGHRS and CDR2 is YFSETQ in the germline V gene. V lost 4 bases, J lost 0 bases, and 16 bases lay in between. There are 16 residues in the CDR3. Here the CDR3 DNA reads TGCGCCAGCAGCCCCGGATCCGGACAGTTGAACACTGAAGCTTTCTTT. It translates to CASSPGSGQLNTEAFF.

The chain links TRBV4-1 to TRBJ2-1, with 9 nucleotides matching TRBD2. CDR3 length: 18 residues. V was clipped by 1 base and J by 0 bases; unmatched bases: 7. Per the germline V gene, CDR1 is MGHRA and CDR2 is YSYEKL. As DNA, the CDR3 is TGCGCCAGCAGCCAAGTTGCCCTGACTAGCGGCTCCTACAATGAGCAGTTCTTC. It specifies CASSQVALTSGSYNEQFF.

This clone has just a few counts. The rearrangement uses TRBV5-4 and TRBJ2-1; TRBD2 aligns across 14 bases. V lost 4 bases to trimming and J lost 14 bases; unmatched junction nucleotides: 14. This CDR3 has 16 amino acids. From germline, CDR1 is SGHNT and CDR2 YYREEE (reference sequence). The DNA for the CDR3 is TGTGCCAGCAGCCGGTTACAGGGACTAGCGGGAGATTATGAGTTCTTC. Translated: CASSRLQGLAGDYEFF. The entire variable domain, with the rest obtained from reference TRBV5-4 and TRBJ2-1, is as follows: ETGVTQSPTHLIKTRGQQVTLRCSSQSGHNTVSWYQQALGQGPQFIFQYYREEENGRGNFPPRFSGLQFPNYSSELNVNALELDDSALYLCASSRLQGLAGDYEFFGPGTRLTVL.

This chain links TRBV10-2 with TRBJ2-3; D gene uncertain. Looked up from germline, CDR1 is WSHSY and CDR2 is SAAADI. The V gene lost 10 bases and the J gene lost 3 bases, with 14 bases spanning the gap. The CDR3 contains 13 residues. The CDR3 loop reads CAMGKGVTDTQYF. The CDR3 DNA sequence: TGCGCCATGGGGAAAGGCGTAACAGATACGCAGTATTTT.

The rearrangement links TRBV30 to TRBJ2-7; the D gene is possibly TRBD2 (5 bases). Trimming cost V 4 bases and J 6 bases, with 19 bases left between them. CDR3 length: 14 amino acids. CDR1 is GTSNPN, CDR2 SVGIG, per germline (reference sequence). CDR3 amino acids: CAWKNDPGGAEQYF. CDR3 sequence (DNA): TGTGCCTGGAAAAACGACCCCGGAGGTGCCGAGCAGTACTTC.

For this clone: One end of the junction varies from germline; a read error may be responsible. The genes are TRBV18 and TRBJ1-2; 7 bases fit TRBD1. Germline CDR1 is KGHSH and CDR2 is LQKENI. CDR3 length: 13 amino acids. The CDR3 protein is CASSPADRAGRYF. The CDR3 DNA reads as TGTGCCAGCTCACCAGCCGACAGGGCGGGCAGATACTTC.

The gene calls are TRBV10-3 and TRBJ2-3, with TRBD2 identical over 8 bases. Germline loops: CDR1 ENHRY, CDR2 SYGVKD. The CDR3 runs to 13 residues. Unmatched junction bases numbered 3, after V lost 6 bases and J lost 4 bases. In DNA, the CDR3 is TGTGCCATCAGCGAGCGGGAGTCAGATACGCAGTATTTT. This gives the protein CAISERESDTQYF.

V is TRBV7-9 and J is TRBJ2-7, with 8 bases fitting TRBD2. Per the germline V gene, CDR1 is SEHNR and CDR2 is FQNEAQ (reference sequence). V shed 4 bases, J shed 2 bases, and the junction held 7 bases outside the gene matches. The CDR3 is 15 amino acids. Here the CDR3 DNA reads TGTGCCAGCAGCTCCGAGTCGGGAGGGGCCTACGAGCAGTACTTC. Amino acid sequence: CASSSESGGAYEQYF.

This clone was found once. This chain joins TRBV7-3 and TRBJ2-2; D perhaps matches TRBD1 (6 bases). Trimming cost V 4 bases and J 5 bases, with 11 bases left between them. CDR1 SGHTA and CDR2 FQGTGA come from the germline V gene. This CDR3 contains 14 residues. Here the CDR3 reads CASSSQGPTGELFF. The CDR3 nucleotides are TGTGCCAGCAGCTCCCAGGGGCCTACCGGGGAGCTGTTTTTT.